The sample holds many counts of the clone carrying this T cell receptor (beta chain). Using its own MiXCR run on the 5' RACE reads, TCRdb lists one record per CDR3 protein. The table lists about 68,000 distinct CDR3 sequences, about 6% of them singletons. This specimen belongs to a study of T cells after yellow fever vaccination. Germline CDR1 reads MDHEN; CDR2 reads SYDVKM. The ends lost 7 bases at V and 1 base at J; junction bases unmatched: 2. CDR3 size: 13 residues. This sequence originates from a young man who received the YFV17D yellow fever vaccine. J is TRBJ2-5 and V is TRBV28, with 8 bases identical to TRBD1. The sample consisted of CD8+ T cells sorted from PBMCs, taken about 41 days after the first yellow fever vaccination. The CDR3 sequence: CASIGQGQETQYF. CDR3 in DNA: TGTGCCAGCATAGGACAGGGCCAAGAGACCCAGTACTTC.